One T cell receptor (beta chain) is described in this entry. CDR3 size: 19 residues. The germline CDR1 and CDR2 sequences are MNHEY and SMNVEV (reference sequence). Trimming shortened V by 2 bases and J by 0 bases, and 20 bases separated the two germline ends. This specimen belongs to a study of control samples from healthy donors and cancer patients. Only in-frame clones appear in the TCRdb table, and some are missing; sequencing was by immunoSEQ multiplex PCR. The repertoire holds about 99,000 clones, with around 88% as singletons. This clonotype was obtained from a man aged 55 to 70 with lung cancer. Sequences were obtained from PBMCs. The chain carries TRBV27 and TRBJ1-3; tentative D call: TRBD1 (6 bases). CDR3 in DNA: TGTGCCAGCAGTTTACGCAGAGATATCACAGGGTCCTCTGGAAACACCATATATTTT. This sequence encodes CASSLRRDITGSSGNTIYF.